A single sample is the source of the 7 T cell receptor beta chains below, sequenced in a study of T-cell reconstitution after alpha-beta-depleted transplantation in children. Unique molecular identifiers were used in preparing the TCRbeta library. TCRdb used MiXCR to reprocess the PCR reads, holding one entry per CDR3 protein. This repertoire shows about 480,000 distinct CDR3 sequences, under 15% found once; its top ten account for about 5%. Sequenced here: PBMCs from the stem cell graft donor, sampled from the stem cell graft. These TCRs come from a human donor who donated a stem cell graft to a child with combined immunodeficiency.

There are a few counts of this clonotype. The rearrangement links TRBV5-1 to TRBJ1-4; D is uncertain. The V end lost 4 bases, the J end lost 7 bases, and 11 bases lay between the germline ends. This CDR3 spans 13 amino acids. Germline assignment: CDR1 SGHRS and CDR2 YFSETQ. CDR3 coding DNA: TGCGCCAGCAGCGTTCTAGTAGGTGAAAAACTGTTTTTT. Protein: CASSVLVGEKLFF.

The rearrangement uses TRBV9 and TRBJ1-5, with 7 positions matching TRBD1. Germline V gene data show CDR1 as SGDLS and CDR2 as YYNGEE. J was trimmed by 6 bases and V by 4 bases; bases with no gene match: 10. CDR3 length: 15 residues. The CDR3 DNA follows: TGTGCCAGCAGCCCGCAGGGCGACAGGGCTCAGCCCCAGCATTTT. It is translated as CASSPQGDRAQPQHF.

There are a few counts of this clonotype. V gene TRBV20-1 combines with J gene TRBJ2-1; tentatively, D is TRBD1 (6 bases). This CDR3 contains 12 residues. Trimming shortened V by 3 bases and J by 6 bases, and 9 bases separated the two germline ends. Germline V gene sequence: CDR1 DFQATT, CDR2 SNEGSKA (reference sequence). CDR3 nucleotides: TGCAGTGCTAGCACCAGGGGCAATGAGCAGTTCTTC. Protein: CSASTRGNEQFF.

In its sample, this clonotype was seen many times. This chain joins TRBV7-2 and TRBJ2-5; 10 nucleotides agree with TRBD2. J was trimmed by 5 bases and V by 6 bases; bases with no gene match: 9. Germline lookup yields CDR1 SGHTA and CDR2 FQGNSA. The CDR3 totals 15 residues. CDR3 in amino acids: CASRVTSGRAETQYF. For the CDR3, the DNA is TGTGCCAGCAGAGTGACTAGCGGGCGTGCGGAGACCCAGTACTTC.

This clonotype was picked up many times. This chain connects TRBV5-6 to TRBJ2-1; D remains ambiguous. CDR3 size: 14 residues. Germline V gives CDR1 SGHDT, CDR2 YYEEEE. V lost 0 bases and J lost 7, with 11 bases in between. CDR3 loop: CASSLEGHRNEQFF. The CDR3 DNA reads TGTGCCAGCAGCTTGGAGGGCCATAGGAATGAGCAGTTCTTC. The variable domain in full, completed from reference TRBV5-6 and TRBJ2-1, reads DAGVTQSPTHLIKTRGQQVTLRCSPKSGHDTVSWYQQALGQGPQFIFQYYEEEERQRGNFPDRFSGHQFPNYSSELNVNALLLGDSALYLCASSLEGHRNEQFFGPGTRLTVL.

This clonotype was found a few times. This chain uses TRBV6-2 or TRBV6-3 with TRBJ2-3, with TRBD2 identical over 12 bases. Germline trimming cut 0 bases from V and 4 bases from J; bases unmatched to any gene: 26. Germline V gene data show CDR1 as MNHEY and CDR2 as SVGEGT. The CDR3 is 24 residues long. The CDR3 DNA follows: TGTGCCAGCAGTTACTCGCACAGGCCTCTAGCGGGAGGGTCGGCACACGTTGGGTCAGATACGCAGTATTTT. Its translation: CASSYSHRPLAGGSAHVGSDTQYF.

This clonotype was recorded many times. The V and J genes are TRBV3-1 and TRBJ2-7; 9 bases map to TRBD2. The CDR3 spans 14 residues. Germline values: CDR1 LGHDT, CDR2 YNNKEL (reference sequence). J was trimmed by 7 bases and V by 1 base; bases with no gene match: 5. The CDR3 region has the DNA TGTGCCAGCAGCCAAGGTACGAGCGGGAGGGAGCAGTACTTC. It is translated as CASSQGTSGREQYF.